This TCR beta chain was profiled in a study of blood T cell repertoires in COVID-19. Looking at the study overall: The United States, Italy and Spain supplied acute and convalescent COVID-19 samples. From T cells, B-cell-depleted T cells, or PBMCs came the material, which was cDNA or gDNA.

As handled by the study authors: For nucleated cells, counts were estimated from reference gene primer amplification. Generated by immunoSEQ multiplex PCR, the TCRdb table keeps only in-frame clones and is missing some. The V and J calls and clone size come from that table; D and trimming were worked out from the DNA. The sample yields approximately 200,000 clones, approximately 84% seen once. This receptor was identified in a human donor with acute or convalescent COVID-19. The donor label of this sample is uncertain. What was sequenced was peripheral blood.

CDR3: CASSYSSGGASGSTDTQYF. The DNA for the CDR3 is TGTGCCAGCAGTTACTCGTCGGGGGGGGCTAGCGGGAGTACAGATACGCAGTATTTT. The rearrangement joins TRBV6-2 or TRBV6-3 to TRBJ2-3; 10 positions agree with TRBD2. Germline assignment: CDR1 MNHEY and CDR2 SVGEGT. The CDR3 runs 19 residues. V lost 0 bases and J lost 3; bases outside the gene matches: 12.